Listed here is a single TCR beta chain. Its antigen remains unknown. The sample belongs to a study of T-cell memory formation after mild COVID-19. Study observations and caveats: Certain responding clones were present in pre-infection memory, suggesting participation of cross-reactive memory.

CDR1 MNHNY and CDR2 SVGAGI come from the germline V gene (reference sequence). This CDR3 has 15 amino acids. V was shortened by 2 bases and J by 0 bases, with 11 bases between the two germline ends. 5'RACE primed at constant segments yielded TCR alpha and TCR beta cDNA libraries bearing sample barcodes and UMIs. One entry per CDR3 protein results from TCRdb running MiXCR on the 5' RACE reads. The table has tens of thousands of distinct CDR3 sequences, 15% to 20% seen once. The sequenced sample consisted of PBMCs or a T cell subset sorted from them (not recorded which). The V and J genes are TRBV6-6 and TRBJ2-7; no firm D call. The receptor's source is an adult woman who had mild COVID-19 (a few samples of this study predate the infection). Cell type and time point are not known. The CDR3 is CASSYEQSDSYEQYF. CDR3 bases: TGTGCCAGCAGTTACGAGCAGTCAGACTCCTACGAGCAGTACTTC.